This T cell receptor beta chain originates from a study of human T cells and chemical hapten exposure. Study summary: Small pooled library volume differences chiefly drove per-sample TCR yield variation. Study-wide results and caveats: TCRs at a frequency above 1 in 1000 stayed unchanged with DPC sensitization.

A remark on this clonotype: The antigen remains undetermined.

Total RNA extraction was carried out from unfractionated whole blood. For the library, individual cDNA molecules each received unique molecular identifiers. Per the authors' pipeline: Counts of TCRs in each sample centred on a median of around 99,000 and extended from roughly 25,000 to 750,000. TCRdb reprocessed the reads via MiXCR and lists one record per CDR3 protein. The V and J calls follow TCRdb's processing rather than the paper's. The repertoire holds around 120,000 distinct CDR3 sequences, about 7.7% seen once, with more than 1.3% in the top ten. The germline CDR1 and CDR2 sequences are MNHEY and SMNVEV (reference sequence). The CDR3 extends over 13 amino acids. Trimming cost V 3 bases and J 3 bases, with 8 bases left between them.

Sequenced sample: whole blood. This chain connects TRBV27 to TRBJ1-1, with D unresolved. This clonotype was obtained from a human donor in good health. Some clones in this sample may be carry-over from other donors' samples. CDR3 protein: CASSLTEDTEAFF. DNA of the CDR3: TGTGCCAGCAGTTTGACCGAGGACACTGAAGCTTTCTTT.